Listed here are 17 T cell receptor beta chains from one sample, sequenced in a study of blood T cell repertoires in COVID-19. TCRdb's table, derived via immunoSEQ multiplex PCR, lists solely in-frame clones and lacks some. This sample has some 150,000 clones; around four fifths occur once, and the top ten carry roughly 1.5%. Material for sequencing was peripheral blood. All receptors derive from a human donor in a cohort sampled during active COVID-19.

The chain recombines TRBV12-3 or TRBV12-4 with TRBJ2-7; TRBD1 is a possible D gene (5 bases). V lost 6 bases, J lost 3 bases, and 9 bases lay in between. The CDR3 sequence is 12 residues long. CDR3 DNA sequence: TGTGCCAGCAGCCAGGGCCTCTACGAGCAGTACTTC. Encoded protein: CASSQGLYEQYF.

The rearrangement uses TRBV19 and TRBJ2-7, with D maybe TRBD1 (5 bases). CDR3 length: 15 residues. Trimming removed 6 bases at V and 1 base at J, with 16 bases between. Germline V CDR1 and CDR2: LNHDA, SQIVND (reference sequence). CDR3 loop: CASSLGQAKSYEQYF. In DNA form, the CDR3 reads TGTGCCAGTAGCTTGGGGCAGGCCAAATCCTACGAGCAGTACTTC.

Worth noting for this clone: Germline and junction disagree at one end, which may indicate a read error. This chain joins TRBV6-1 and TRBJ2-7; D perhaps matches TRBD2 (6 bases). The CDR3 loop spans 15 amino acids. CDR1 MNHNS and CDR2 SASEGT come from the germline V gene. CDR3 in amino acids: CASSEGPGSSYGQYF. The CDR3 nucleotides read TGTGCCAGCAGTGAAGGTCCCGGGAGTAGCTACGGGCAGTACTTC.

V and J are TRBV8-1 and TRBJ1-5. TRBV8-1 is a pseudogene. This CDR3 comprises 18 residues. The CDR3 loop is CGSASSATSLCSNQPQHF. The CDR3 bases are TGTGGCAGTGCATCCAGCGCGACCTCACTGTGTAGCAATCAGCCCCAGCATTTT.

The rearrangement uses TRBV28 and TRBJ2-2, with a weak D call TRBD2 (7 bases). CDR3 size: 15 residues. V shed 3 bases and J shed 5 bases, with 13 bases lying between them. CDR1 and CDR2 (germline): MDHEN, SYDVKM. The CDR3 nucleotides read TGTGCCAGCAGTTTTGCGGGGGCTGGAACCGGGGAGCTGTTTTTT. It specifies CASSFAGAGTGELFF. The variable domain in full, completed from reference TRBV28 and TRBJ2-2, reads DVKVTQSSRYLVKRTGEKVFLECVQDMDHENMFWYRQDPGLGLRLIYFSYDVKMKEKGDIPEGYSVSREKKERFSLILESASTNQTSMYLCASSFAGAGTGELFFGEGSRLTVL.

V gene TRBV7-3 combines with J gene TRBJ1-1; D is perhaps TRBD1 (5 bases). CDR3 length: 13 amino acids. With 2 bases removed from V and 6 bases from J, the gap between germline ends came to 10 bases. CDR1 is SGHTA, CDR2 FQGTGA, per germline. This CDR3 reads CASSLFGGAEAFF. The CDR3 DNA reads TGTGCCAGCAGCTTATTTGGGGGGGCTGAAGCTTTCTTT.

The J gene is TRBJ2-3, the V gene TRBV19; perhaps TRBD2 as D (6 bases). The germline CDR1 and CDR2 sequences are LNHDA and SQIVND (reference sequence). The CDR3 consists of 15 residues. Trimming removed 7 bases from V and 0 bases from J, with 14 bases in between. CDR3 bases: TGTGCCAGTACAGGGACTGACTCTAGCACAGATACGCAGTATTTT. Protein product: CASTGTDSSTDTQYF.

This clone came up once. Germline and junction disagree at one end, which may indicate a read error. This chain links TRBV6-4 with TRBJ2-1; TRBD2 aligns across 12 bases. The CDR3 contains 15 residues. The germline V gene encodes CDR1 MRHNA and CDR2 SNTAGT. The DNA for the CDR3 is TGTGCCAGCCGTGAGCTAGCGGGAGGGTACAATGAGCAGTTCTTC. Protein sequence: CASRELAGGYNEQFF.

The chain carries TRBV19 and TRBJ2-1; no firm D call. There are 14 residues in the CDR3. V gave up 1 base and J gave up 4 bases, with 8 bases separating them. Germline CDR1 reads LNHDA; CDR2 reads SQIVND (reference sequence). The CDR3 region is CASSIAVQYNEQFF. DNA of the CDR3: TGTGCCAGTAGTATAGCAGTACAATACAATGAGCAGTTCTTC.

The rearrangement links TRBV2 to TRBJ2-6; 9 bases align to TRBD2. The germline V gene encodes CDR1 SNHLY and CDR2 FYNNEI. CDR3 length: 17 residues. V was pared by 7 bases and J by 0 bases, with 7 bases of the junction left unmatched. The CDR3 nucleotides are TGTGCCAGCACGTGGGGCGGGAGGGCCTCTGGGGCCAACGTCCTGACTTTC. Its protein is CASTWGGRASGANVLTF. Filled out from reference TRBV2 and TRBJ2-6, the complete variable domain reads EPEVTQTPSHQVTQMGQEVILRCVPISNHLYFYWYRQILGQKVEFLVSFYNNEISEKSEIFDDQFSVERPDGSNFTLKIRSTKLEDSAMYFCASTWGGRASGANVLTFGAGSRLTVL.

This clone has just one count. V usage is TRBV7-3 and J usage is TRBJ2-2; TRBD1 matches at 8 bases. The CDR3 extends over 18 amino acids. Germline V gene sequence: CDR1 SGHTA, CDR2 FQGTGA. J gave up 6 bases and V 5 bases, and 17 bases lay outside the gene matches. The CDR3 is CASSPTPGGRDRPGELFF. CDR3 DNA sequence: TGTGCCAGCAGCCCCACCCCGGGCGGCAGGGACAGGCCCGGGGAGCTGTTTTTT.

This chain connects TRBV10-3 to TRBJ2-5; TRBD1 agrees at 7 bases. V was pared by 7 bases and J by 5 bases, with 10 bases of the junction left unmatched. The CDR3 covers 14 residues. Germline V gene sequence: CDR1 ENHRY, CDR2 SYGVKD. The CDR3 sequence: CAINSGTEGETQYF. CDR3 sequence (DNA): TGTGCCATCAACTCCGGGACAGAGGGGGAGACCCAGTACTTC.

This clone was seen only a few times. The chain joins TRBV4-3 to TRBJ2-7; 7 bases map to TRBD1. Germline trimming cut 0 bases from V and 0 bases from J; bases unmatched to any gene: 11. Germline V lookup: CDR1 LGHNA, CDR2 YSLEER. The CDR3 spans 18 residues. As DNA, the CDR3 is TGCGCCAGCAGCCAAGATCGGGCCAGACAGGGCAGCTCCTACGAGCAGTACTTC. Its protein is CASSQDRARQGSSYEQYF.

The chain couples TRBV25-1 to TRBJ1-2; weak D call: TRBD1 (5 bases). The CDR3 covers 12 residues. The V end was cut by 6 bases, the J end by 8 bases, with 13 bases between. The V gene's germline CDR1 is MGHDK and CDR2 SYGVNS. CDR3 coding DNA: TGTGCCAGCAGCATAGGGGTGAGGGGCTACACCTTC. It translates to CASSIGVRGYTF.

V and J are TRBV19 and TRBJ2-5; tentative D call: TRBD2 (5 bases). CDR1 LNHDA and CDR2 SQIVND come from the germline V gene (reference sequence). V shed 3 bases and J shed 2 bases, with 7 bases lying between them. CDR3 size: 13 residues. The CDR3 nucleotides are TGTGCCAGTAGTATGGCGGGTCAAGAGACCCAGTACTTC. This codes for CASSMAGQETQYF. The full variable domain, in which reference TRBV19 and TRBJ2-5 provide the parts outside the CDR3, is DGGITQSPKYLFRKEGQNVTLSCEQNLNHDAMYWYRQDPGQGLRLIYYSQIVNDFQKGDIAEGYSVSREKKESFPLTVTSAQKNPTAFYLCASSMAGQETQYFGPGTRLLVL.

V gene TRBV27 combines with J gene TRBJ2-2; the match to TRBD2 covers 7 bases. The length of the CDR3 is 14 residues. V was clipped by 7 bases and J by 7 bases; unmatched bases: 9. The germline gives CDR1 MNHEY, CDR2 SMNVEV (reference sequence). CDR3 nucleotide sequence: TGTGCCAGCACTACCTCGCGGGGGATCGGGGAGCTGTTTTTT. This encodes CASTTSRGIGELFF.

This chain joins TRBV6-1 and TRBJ1-2, with D possibly TRBD1 on 5 matching bases. V was pared by 0 bases and J by 1 base, with 18 bases between. This CDR3 is 18 amino acids long. Germline V CDR1 and CDR2: MNHNS, SASEGT. DNA for the CDR3: TGTGCCAGCAGTGAAGCAGCAGGGTCGGTGTGGCTTAACTATGGCTACACCTTC. This sequence encodes CASSEAAGSVWLNYGYTF.